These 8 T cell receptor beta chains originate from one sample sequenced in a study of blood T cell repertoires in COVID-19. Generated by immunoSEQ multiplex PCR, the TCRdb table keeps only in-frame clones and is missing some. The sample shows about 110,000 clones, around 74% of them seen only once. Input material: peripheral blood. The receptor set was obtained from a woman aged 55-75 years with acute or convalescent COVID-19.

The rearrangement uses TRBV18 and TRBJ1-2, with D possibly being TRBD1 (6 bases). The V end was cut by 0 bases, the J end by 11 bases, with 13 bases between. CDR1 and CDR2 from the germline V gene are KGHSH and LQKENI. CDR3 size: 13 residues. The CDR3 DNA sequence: TGTGCCAGCTCACCACCGGACAGTCGTAGGTACACCTTC. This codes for CASSPPDSRRYTF.

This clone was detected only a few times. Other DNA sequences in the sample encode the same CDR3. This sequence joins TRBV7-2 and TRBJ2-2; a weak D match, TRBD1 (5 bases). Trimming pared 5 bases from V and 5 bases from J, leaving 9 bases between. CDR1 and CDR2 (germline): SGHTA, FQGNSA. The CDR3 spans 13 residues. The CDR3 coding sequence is TGTGCCAGCAGCCCTCAGGGAACCGGGGAGCTGTTTTTT. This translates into CASSPQGTGELFF.

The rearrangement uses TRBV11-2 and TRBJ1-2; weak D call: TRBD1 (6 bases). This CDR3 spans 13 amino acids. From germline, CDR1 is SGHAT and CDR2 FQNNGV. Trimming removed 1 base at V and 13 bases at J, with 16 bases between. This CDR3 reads CASSLVPDSQGTF. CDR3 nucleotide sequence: TGTGCCAGCAGCTTAGTCCCGGACAGCCAAGGCACCTTC.

The CDR3 coding sequence is TGTGCCAGCAGTGTGGGGCACAACACTGAAGCTTTCTTT. This codes for CASSVGHNTEAFF. V is TRBV2 and J is TRBJ1-1; D might be TRBD1 (5 bases). This CDR3 has 13 residues. Germline V gene data show CDR1 as SNHLY and CDR2 as FYNNEI. V dropped 4 bases and J dropped 2 bases, with 8 bases sitting between them.

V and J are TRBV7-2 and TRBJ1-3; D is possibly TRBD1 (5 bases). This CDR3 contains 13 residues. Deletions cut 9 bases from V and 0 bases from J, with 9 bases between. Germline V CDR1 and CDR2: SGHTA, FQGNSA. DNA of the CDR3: TGTGCCAGTACAGGTAGCTCTGGAAACACCATATATTTT. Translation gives CASTGSSGNTIYF.

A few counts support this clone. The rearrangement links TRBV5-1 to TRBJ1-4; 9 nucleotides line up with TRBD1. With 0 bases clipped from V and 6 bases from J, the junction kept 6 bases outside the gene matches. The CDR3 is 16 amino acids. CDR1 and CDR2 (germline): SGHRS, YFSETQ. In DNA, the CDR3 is TGCGCCAGCAGCTTGGATCCGGGACAGGGTTATGAAAAACTGTTTTTT. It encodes CASSLDPGQGYEKLFF.

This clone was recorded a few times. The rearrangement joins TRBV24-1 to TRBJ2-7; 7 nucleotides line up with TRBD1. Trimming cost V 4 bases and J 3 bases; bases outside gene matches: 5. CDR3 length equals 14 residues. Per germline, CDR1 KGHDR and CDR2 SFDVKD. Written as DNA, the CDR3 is TGTGCCACCAGTGAAAGCAGGGGGAACTACGAGCAGTACTTC. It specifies CATSESRGNYEQYF.

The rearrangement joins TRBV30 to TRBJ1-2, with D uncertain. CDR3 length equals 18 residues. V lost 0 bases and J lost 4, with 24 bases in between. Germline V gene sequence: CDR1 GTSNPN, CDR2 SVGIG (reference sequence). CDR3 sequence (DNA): TGTGCCTGGAGTGTACGAGGAGTAAGTCCGCTCCGAAGCTATGGCTACACCTTC. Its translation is CAWSVRGVSPLRSYGYTF.